Listed below are T cell receptor beta chains from one sample, sequenced in a study of CD4 T cells in relation to SARS-CoV-2 and coronaviruses. Data came from immunoSEQ multiplex PCR; TCRdb stores just in-frame clones and leaves some out. Of tens of thousands of clones in the sample, 84% were seen once. Their antigens remain unidentified. The sequencing input was naive CD4+ T cells from PBMCs, cultured in vitro. The receptor set was obtained from an adult with COVID-19. CDR3s leave out the opening cysteine and the closing phenylalanine or tryptophan.

TRBV5-4,TRBJ2-1,ASSLRGGTRSYNEQF
TRBV20-1,TRBJ2-1,SASFLAGGPRNEQF
TRBV5-4,TRBJ1-1,ASSLGRGEAF
TRBV5-1,TRBJ1-1,ASSGTGTGDTEAF
TRBV27,TRBJ2-7,ASSYEQY
TRBV18,TRBJ1-2,ASSQGADYGYT
TRBV7-8,TRBJ2-7,ASSLSRDLGLEQY
TRBV3-1/TRBV3-2,TRBJ2-5,ASSQASETQY
TRBV24-1,TRBJ2-5,ATSDYRVGETQY
TRBV6-5,TRBJ2-7,ASRKQGGRYEQY
TRBV28,TRBJ2-3,ASSSRGPDTQY
TRBV15,TRBJ1-1,AKLGFLDTEAF
TRBV6-6,TRBJ1-5,ASSYDRASNQPQH
TRBV6-2/TRBV6-3,TRBJ2-4,ASSLAGVAKNIQY
TRBV14,TRBJ1-6,ASSQVPRGPNSPLH
TRBV7-2,TRBJ2-1,ASSLGGALAGGSNEQF
TRBV12-3/TRBV12-4,TRBJ1-5,ASIGGLGQPQH